This T cell receptor beta chain was captured by sequencing in a study of T-cell memory formation after mild COVID-19. TCRdb independently ran MiXCR on the 5' RACE reads; one entry per CDR3 protein. The data hold about 470,000 distinct CDR3 sequences, with 20% to 30% observed a single time. Trimming took off 0 bases at V and 4 bases at J, with 12 bases between the two ends. The CDR3 contains 15 residues. Germline assignment: CDR1 LGHDT and CDR2 YNNKEL (reference sequence). This sequence was found in an adult woman who had mild COVID-19 (a few samples of this study predate the infection). Cell type and time point are not known. The chain is built from TRBV3-1 and TRBJ1-2; weak D call: TRBD1 (5 bases). Sequenced material: PBMCs or a T cell subset sorted from them (not recorded which). The CDR3 is CASSQERGLGYGYTF. As DNA, the CDR3 is TGTGCCAGCAGCCAAGAGAGGGGACTCGGCTATGGCTACACCTTC. The whole variable domain, filled in from reference TRBV3-1 and TRBJ1-2, reads DTAVSQTPKYLVTQMGNDKSIKCEQNLGHDTMYWYKQDSKKFLKIMFSYNNKELIINETVPNRFSPKSPDKAHLNLHINSLELGDSAVYFCASSQERGLGYGYTFGSGTRLTVV.